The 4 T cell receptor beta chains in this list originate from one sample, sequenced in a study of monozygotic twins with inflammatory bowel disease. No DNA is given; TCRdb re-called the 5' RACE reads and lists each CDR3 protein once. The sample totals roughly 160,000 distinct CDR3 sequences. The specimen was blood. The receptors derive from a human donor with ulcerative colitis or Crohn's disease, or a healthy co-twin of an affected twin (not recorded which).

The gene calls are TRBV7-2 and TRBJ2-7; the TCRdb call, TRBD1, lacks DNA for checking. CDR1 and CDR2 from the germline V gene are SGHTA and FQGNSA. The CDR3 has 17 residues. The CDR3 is CASSLVTGRVGAYEQYF.

CDR3 in amino acids: CASSFTAPREQYF. This chain connects TRBV7-2 to TRBJ2-7; TCRdb lists TRBD1, though no DNA is available to test this call. Germline loops: CDR1 SGHTA, CDR2 FQGNSA. CDR3 size: 13 residues.

CDR3 in amino acids: CASSLGQEFGANVLTF. The rearrangement links TRBV5-1 to TRBJ2-6; with no DNA, the TCRdb D assignment of TRBD1 cannot be verified. CDR1 and CDR2 (germline): SGHRS, YFSETQ. The CDR3 totals 16 residues.

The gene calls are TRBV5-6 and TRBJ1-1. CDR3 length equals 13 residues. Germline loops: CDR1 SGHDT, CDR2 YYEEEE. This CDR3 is CASSYHPNTEAFF.